This T cell receptor beta chain is drawn from a study of control samples from healthy donors and cancer patients. The CDR3 has 15 amino acids. V shed 3 bases and J 4 bases; nucleotides not matched to a gene: 8. Germline-derived CDR1 and CDR2 are MGHDK and SYGVNS. Here immunoSEQ multiplex PCR was the method, and the copy in TCRdb shows in-frame clones only, minus some. The profile shows 120,000 or so clones, about 91% of them singletons. This clonotype was obtained from a man younger than 30 in good health. The chain recombines TRBV25-1 with TRBJ1-2; 7 bases line up with TRBD1. Sequencing input: blood. The CDR3 region has the DNA TGTGCCAGCAGTGATTCACGACAGGGCCGCTATGGCTACACCTTC. Protein sequence: CASSDSRQGRYGYTF.